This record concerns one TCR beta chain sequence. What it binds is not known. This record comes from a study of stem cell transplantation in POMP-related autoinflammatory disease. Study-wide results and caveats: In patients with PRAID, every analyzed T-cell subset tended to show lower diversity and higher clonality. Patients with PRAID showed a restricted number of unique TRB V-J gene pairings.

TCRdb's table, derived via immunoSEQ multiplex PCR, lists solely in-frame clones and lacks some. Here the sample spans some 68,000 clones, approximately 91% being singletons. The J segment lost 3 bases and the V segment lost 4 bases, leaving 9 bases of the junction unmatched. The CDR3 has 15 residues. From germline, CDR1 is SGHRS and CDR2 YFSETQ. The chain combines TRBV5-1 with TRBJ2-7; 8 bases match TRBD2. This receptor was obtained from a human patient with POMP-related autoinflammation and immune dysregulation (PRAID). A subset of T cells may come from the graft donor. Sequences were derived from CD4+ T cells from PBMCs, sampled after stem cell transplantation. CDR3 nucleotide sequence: TGCGCCAGCAGCCTCCCCAGCGGGGGAGTCTACGAGCAGTACTTC. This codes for CASSLPSGGVYEQYF.